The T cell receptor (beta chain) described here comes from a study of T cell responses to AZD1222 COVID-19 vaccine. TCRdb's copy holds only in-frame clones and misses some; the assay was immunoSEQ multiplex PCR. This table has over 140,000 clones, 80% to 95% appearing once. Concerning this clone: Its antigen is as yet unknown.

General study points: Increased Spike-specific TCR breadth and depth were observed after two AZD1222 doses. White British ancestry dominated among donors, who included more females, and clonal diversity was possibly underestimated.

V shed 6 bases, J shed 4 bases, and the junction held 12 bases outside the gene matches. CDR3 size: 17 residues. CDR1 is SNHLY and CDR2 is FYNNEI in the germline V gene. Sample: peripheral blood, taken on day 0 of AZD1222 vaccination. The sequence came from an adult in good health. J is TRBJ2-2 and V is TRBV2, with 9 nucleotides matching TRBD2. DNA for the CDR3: TGTGCCAGCAGGGATGGGCGGGGGGGGCCGGTCACCGGGGAGCTGTTTTTT. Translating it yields CASRDGRGGPVTGELFF.